Reported below is one T cell receptor beta chain. The data were obtained in a study of control samples from healthy donors and cancer patients. Data came from immunoSEQ multiplex PCR; TCRdb stores just in-frame clones and leaves some out. Here the sample spans 65,000 to 80,000 clones, about 90% being singletons. The germline V gene encodes CDR1 MNHEY and CDR2 SVGAGI. CDR3 size: 16 residues. V shed 2 bases, J shed 6 bases, and the junction held 11 bases outside the gene matches. This clonotype was obtained from a woman aged 60 to 75 with head and neck cancer. The J gene is TRBJ2-7, the V gene TRBV6-5, with 9 bases fitting TRBD2. Input material: PBMCs. This CDR3 reads CASSYSWASGMGEQYF. Written as DNA, the CDR3 is TGTGCCAGCAGTTACAGTTGGGCTAGCGGGATGGGCGAGCAGTACTTC.